Presented here are 11 T cell receptor beta chains from one specimen sequenced in a study of blood T cell repertoires in COVID-19. Profiling relied on immunoSEQ multiplex PCR, and the TCRdb table lists in-frame clones only, not all of them. The table has fewer than 200,000 clones, approximately 90% seen once; the top ten hold around 12%. Input material: peripheral blood. These receptors came from a woman in her sixties or seventies with COVID-19, enrolled during active disease.

Details on this clone: Other DNA sequences of this sample code for an identical CDR3. The V gene is TRBV19, the J gene TRBJ1-1; possible D gene TRBD1, 5 bases. Germline CDR1 is LNHDA and CDR2 is SQIVND (reference sequence). V lost 2 bases to trimming and J lost 3 bases, with 7 bases between them. The length of the CDR3 is 13 residues. The CDR3 DNA reads as TGTGCCAGTAGTATATCGGGGGACACTGAAGCTTTCTTT. This gives the protein CASSISGDTEAFF.

This chain connects TRBV5-6 to TRBJ1-5, with TRBD1 as a possible D gene (5 bases). V was clipped by 0 bases and J by 1 base, with 14 bases between them. The CDR3 totals 17 residues. The germline CDR1 and CDR2 sequences are SGHDT and YYEEEE. The CDR3 DNA is TGTGCCAGCAGCTTGGGATACGGGGGGATGAGCAATCAGCCCCAGCATTTT. Translation gives CASSLGYGGMSNQPQHF.

DNA of the CDR3: TGTGCCAGCAGCACCTCCTTAGACAGGGCGCAAGAGACCCAGTACTTC. It codes for CASSTSLDRAQETQYF. The gene calls are TRBV5-4 and TRBJ2-5, with 7 bases identical to TRBD1. V lost 4 bases, J lost 2 bases, and 11 bases stayed unmatched. Germline CDR1 and CDR2: SGHNT and YYREEE (reference sequence). CDR3 length: 16 residues.

The chain carries TRBV29-1 and TRBJ2-2; 11 bases fit TRBD1. The CDR3 is 13 residues long. The ends lost 7 bases at V and 6 bases at J; junction bases unmatched: 4. In germline, CDR1 is SQVTM, CDR2 ANQGSEA. The CDR3 nucleotides are TGCAGCGCTGGGACAGGGGGTTCCGGGGAGCTGTTTTTT. Residues: CSAGTGGSGELFF.

DNA of the CDR3: TGTGCCAGTAGTTCTGGGACTAGCGGTTACGAGCAGTACTTC. Translated, it gives CASSSGTSGYEQYF. The J gene is TRBJ2-7, the V gene TRBV19; 11 positions agree with TRBD2. CDR1 and CDR2 from the germline V gene are LNHDA and SQIVND (reference sequence). V gave up 5 bases and J gave up 4 bases; unmatched junction bases: 4. The CDR3 spans 14 residues.

The chain recombines TRBV19 with TRBJ1-1; D might be TRBD1 (5 bases). The CDR3 loop spans 15 amino acids. Germline V lookup: CDR1 LNHDA, CDR2 SQIVND (reference sequence). V lost 8 bases and J lost 0, with 16 bases in between. CDR3 in amino acids: CASVVGGTMNTEAFF. DNA of the CDR3: TGTGCCAGTGTCGTTGGGGGGACCATGAACACTGAAGCTTTCTTT.

The V gene is TRBV30, the J gene TRBJ1-5; a possible D gene is TRBD1 (6 bases). CDR1 is GTSNPN, CDR2 SVGIG, per germline (reference sequence). The CDR3 consists of 16 residues. V lost 5 bases and J 4 bases, leaving 21 bases between the germline ends. In DNA form, the CDR3 reads TGTGCCTGGCCCTTCTTCAGGGGAGCCGGGAATCAGCCCCAGCATTTT. Translation gives CAWPFFRGAGNQPQHF.

The chain has TRBV20-1 and TRBJ2-3; TRBD1 aligns across 7 bases. Germline loops: CDR1 DFQATT, CDR2 SNEGSKA (reference sequence). The CDR3 has 15 residues. J was trimmed by 1 base and V by 3 bases; bases with no gene match: 7. In DNA form, the CDR3 reads TGCAGTGCTAGTCGTCCCGACAGGGGCACAGATACGCAGTATTTT. It translates to CSASRPDRGTDTQYF.

This sequence joins TRBV6-5 and TRBJ2-7; D perhaps matches TRBD1 (6 bases). Germline V gene sequence: CDR1 MNHEY, CDR2 SVGAGI. CDR3 length equals 13 residues. V was shortened by 5 bases and J by 3 bases, with 11 bases between the two germline ends. CDR3 nucleotide sequence: TGTGCCAGCAGTCGGGACACCTTCTACGAGCAGTACTTC. Amino acid sequence: CASSRDTFYEQYF.

The V call is TRBV7-8, the J call TRBJ2-2; tentative D call: TRBD2 (5 bases). Trimming took off 1 base at V and 4 bases at J, with 13 bases between the two ends. CDR1 is SGHVS and CDR2 is FQNEAQ in the germline V gene. CDR3 size: 16 residues. CDR3 DNA: TGTGCCAGCAGCTTAGATGCGGGTCTCACCACCGGGGAGCTGTTTTTT. It codes for CASSLDAGLTTGELFF.

V and J are TRBV5-4 and TRBJ2-3; no clear D. V was clipped by 1 base and J by 0 bases, with 9 bases between them. CDR3 size: 15 residues. Germline-derived CDR1 and CDR2 are SGHNT and YYREEE (reference sequence). The CDR3, as DNA: TGTGCCAGCAGCTTGAGCTTTTTTAGCACAGATACGCAGTATTTT. It encodes CASSLSFFSTDTQYF.